Listed here are 25 T cell receptor beta chains from one sample, sequenced in a study of blood T cell repertoires in COVID-19. Measured with immunoSEQ multiplex PCR; TCRdb has only the in-frame clones, and not every one. Of more than 300,000 clones listed, roughly 88% are singletons. Material for sequencing was peripheral blood. The receptor set was obtained from a woman in her thirties with COVID-19, enrolled during active disease.

The chain uses TRBV5-1 and TRBJ1-1, with a tentative D call TRBD1 (6 bases). CDR3 length: 14 amino acids. In germline, CDR1 is SGHRS, CDR2 YFSETQ. The V end was cut by 3 bases, the J end by 1 base, with 10 bases between. CDR3 sequence (DNA): TGCGCCAGCAGCTCGGGACACTCGAACACTGAAGCTTTCTTT. Encoded protein: CASSSGHSNTEAFF.

The chain employs TRBV7-6 and TRBJ1-1; 10 positions match TRBD1. CDR1 and CDR2 (germline): SGHVS, FNYEAQ. CDR3 length equals 16 residues. The V and J ends lost 5 bases and 5 bases, in that order; junction bases with no gene match: 11. In DNA form, the CDR3 reads TGTGCCAGCAGCCCGGATCGAGACAGGGGGCTAACTGAAGCTTTCTTT. As protein: CASSPDRDRGLTEAFF. The full variable domain, rest sourced from reference TRBV7-6 and TRBJ1-1, is GAGVSQSPRYKVTKRGQDVALRCDPISGHVSLYWYRQALGQGPEFLTYFNYEAQQDKSGLPNDRFSAERPEGSISTLTIQRTEQRDSAMYRCASSPDRDRGLTEAFFGQGTRLTVV.

The CDR3 nucleotides read TGTGCCAGCAGCGCTACAGTGAACACTGAAGCTTTCTTT. It is translated as CASSATVNTEAFF. V and J are TRBV11-3 and TRBJ1-1; D is undetermined. V shed 5 bases and J shed 0 bases, with 7 bases lying between them. Germline CDR1 reads SGHNT; CDR2 reads YENEEA. The CDR3 loop spans 13 amino acids.

CDR3 residues: CASRLDRGQSETQYF. Here the CDR3 DNA reads TGTGCCAGCAGACTCGACAGGGGCCAATCAGAGACCCAGTACTTC. The V call is TRBV7-9, the J call TRBJ2-5, with 8 bases identical to TRBD1. CDR1 is SEHNR and CDR2 is FQNEAQ in the germline V gene (reference sequence). This CDR3 is 15 amino acids long. Trimming cost V 6 bases and J 4 bases; bases outside gene matches: 10.

This rearrangement joins TRBV5-1 to TRBJ1-2; TRBD1 is a possible D gene (5 bases). Germline-derived CDR1 and CDR2 are SGHRS and YFSETQ. The V and J ends lost 2 bases and 4 bases respectively, with 18 bases between them. CDR3 size: 16 residues. The CDR3 DNA sequence: TGCGCCAGCAGCTTAGACCTGGGGGGGGACCCCTATGGCTACACCTTC. Amino acid sequence: CASSLDLGGDPYGYTF.

This clone appeared a single time. The rearrangement uses TRBV21-1 and TRBJ1-5. TRBV21-1 is a pseudogene. The CDR3 covers 17 residues. CDR3 sequence (DNA): TGTGCCAGCAGCAATATCGGCGGTGACGGCGAAGATCAGCCCCAGCATTTT. This translates into CASSNIGGDGEDQPQHF.

This chain uses TRBV5-1 with TRBJ2-1; 8 positions match TRBD2. Looked up from germline, CDR1 is SGHRS and CDR2 is YFSETQ. J lost 9 bases, V lost 4 bases, and 6 bases had no gene match. This CDR3 has 13 amino acids. The CDR3 is CASSVGGAGEQFF. CDR3 coding DNA: TGCGCCAGCAGCGTCGGGGGGGCTGGTGAGCAGTTCTTC.

This sequence joins TRBV3-1 (or the pseudogene TRBV3-2) and TRBJ1-2; D is possibly TRBD1 (6 bases). The germline V gene has CDR1 LGHDT and CDR2 YNNKEL (reference sequence). The CDR3 has 13 residues. With 4 bases removed from V and 6 bases from J, the gap between germline ends came to 12 bases. The CDR3 DNA reads TGTGCCAGCAGCCTTTCCCAGGGGCATGGCTACACCTTC. It codes for CASSLSQGHGYTF.

V usage is TRBV7-2 and J usage is TRBJ1-2; 7 bases match TRBD1. This CDR3 has 14 amino acids. V lost 5 bases to trimming and J lost 0 bases; unmatched junction nucleotides: 3. CDR1 is SGHTA and CDR2 is FQGNSA in the germline V gene. Written as DNA, the CDR3 is TGTGCCAGCAGCAGGGGACAGCCTAACTATGGCTACACCTTC. Amino acids: CASSRGQPNYGYTF.

V gene TRBV12-5 combines with J gene TRBJ2-3, with TRBD1 matching 7 bases. The CDR3 has 14 amino acids. Germline assignment: CDR1 LGHNT and CDR2 FRNRAP. V lost 5 bases, J lost 3 bases, and 5 bases stayed unmatched. This chain's CDR3 is CASGLGTATDTQYF. Written as DNA, the CDR3 is TGTGCTAGTGGTCTTGGGACAGCGACAGATACGCAGTATTTT.

The J gene is TRBJ2-7, the V gene TRBV2, with D tentatively TRBD1 (5 bases). Germline V gene lookup returns CDR1 SNHLY and CDR2 FYNNEI. This CDR3 contains 14 residues. V was trimmed by 2 bases and J by 3 bases, leaving 11 bases between them. CDR3 loop: CASSELGPGYEQYF. The CDR3 DNA reads TGTGCCAGCAGTGAACTGGGGCCTGGCTACGAGCAGTACTTC. Filled out from reference TRBV2 and TRBJ2-7, the complete variable domain reads EPEVTQTPSHQVTQMGQEVILRCVPISNHLYFYWYRQILGQKVEFLVSFYNNEISEKSEIFDDQFSVERPDGSNFTLKIRSTKLEDSAMYFCASSELGPGYEQYFGPGTRLTVT.

As regards this clone: Within the sample, other DNA sequences also encode this same CDR3. This sequence joins TRBV5-1 and TRBJ2-2; D perhaps matches TRBD2 (5 bases). V dropped 0 bases and J dropped 0 bases, with 9 bases sitting between them. CDR3 size: 16 residues. Germline V CDR1 and CDR2: SGHRS, YFSETQ. The CDR3 sequence is CASSLVPGSNTGELFF. The CDR3 region has the DNA TGCGCCAGCAGCTTGGTCCCGGGATCGAACACCGGGGAGCTGTTTTTT.

The genes are TRBV5-4 and TRBJ1-1; D is possibly TRBD1 (5 bases). Trimming left V 0 bases short and J 4 bases short, with 7 bases between. The CDR3 length is 13 residues. Germline CDR1 is SGHNT and CDR2 is YYREEE (reference sequence). The CDR3 region is CASSLDRITEAFF. The CDR3 DNA reads as TGTGCCAGCAGCTTGGACAGGATCACTGAAGCTTTCTTT.

The rearrangement links TRBV28 to TRBJ2-3; 9 positions agree with TRBD1. CDR1 MDHEN and CDR2 SYDVKM come from the germline V gene. The length of the CDR3 is 13 residues. Losses at the gene ends were 11 bases for V and 1 base for J; bases not matched to a gene: 4. The CDR3 nucleotides are TGTGCCGGACAGGGGCAGGGCACAGATACGCAGTATTTT. Encoded protein: CAGQGQGTDTQYF.

This clone was counted a few times. The rearrangement joins TRBV6-5 to TRBJ2-5; tentative D call: TRBD1 (5 bases). Trimming removed 0 bases from V and 7 bases from J, with 12 bases in between. The CDR3 has 14 amino acids. Germline lookup yields CDR1 MNHEY and CDR2 SVGAGI. CDR3 DNA: TGTGCCAGCAGTTACTCGGGCAGGCAGGGGACCCAGTACTTC. Its protein product is CASSYSGRQGTQYF.

V is TRBV6-6 and J is TRBJ2-1, with 10 bases identical to TRBD2. Germline values: CDR1 MNHNY, CDR2 SVGAGI (reference sequence). Trimming removed 6 bases from V and 7 bases from J; junction bases left unmatched: 6. This CDR3 region has 14 residues. This CDR3 reads CASRVGLADNEQFF. CDR3 DNA sequence: TGTGCCAGCAGGGTCGGACTAGCGGATAATGAGCAGTTCTTC.

The rearrangement links TRBV6-6 to TRBJ1-5; 9 bases match TRBD1. Per germline, CDR1 MNHNY and CDR2 SVGAGI (reference sequence). The CDR3 has 15 amino acids. With 0 bases clipped from V and 7 bases from J, the junction kept 4 bases outside the gene matches. The CDR3 DNA reads as TGTGCCAGCAGTTACTCGAGACAGGGGGACCAGCCCCAGCATTTT. Translated: CASSYSRQGDQPQHF.

This clone was found once. The rearrangement uses TRBV5-1 and TRBJ2-7, with 7 bases identical to TRBD1. The CDR3 covers 14 residues. J was trimmed by 6 bases and V by 4 bases; bases with no gene match: 10. Germline loops: CDR1 SGHRS, CDR2 YFSETQ. The DNA of the CDR3 is TGCGCCAGCAGCGTCAGAGACAGGGACGGCGAGCAGTACTTC. This encodes CASSVRDRDGEQYF.

The J gene is TRBJ1-5, the V gene TRBV4-1; D remains ambiguous. Trimming stripped 1 base from V and 4 bases from J, with 14 bases between. Germline V lookup: CDR1 MGHRA, CDR2 YSYEKL. There are 16 residues in the CDR3. CDR3 nucleotide sequence: TGCGCCAGCAGCCAAGTGCGGGCCAGGCAGAATCAGCCCCAGCATTTT. It codes for CASSQVRARQNQPQHF.

The J gene is TRBJ1-1, the V gene TRBV18; D is unclear. CDR1 is KGHSH, CDR2 LQKENI, per germline. This CDR3 is built from 15 residues. The V end was cut by 4 bases, the J end by 0 bases, with 12 bases between. Written as DNA, the CDR3 is TGTGCCAGCTCACAACGGACCGGGATGAACACTGAAGCTTTCTTT. Encoded protein: CASSQRTGMNTEAFF.

A remark on this clone: The germline gene is not matched at one end of the junction; a read error may be the cause. The V and J genes are TRBV6-1 and TRBJ1-1, with 7 bases identical to TRBD1. Germline CDR1 reads MNHNS; CDR2 reads SASEGT. The CDR3 totals 12 residues. The CDR3 region has the DNA TGTGCCAGCAGTGAATTTGACAGGGTCGCGGTCTTT. This translates into CASSEFDRVAVF.

This sequence joins TRBV6-5 and TRBJ2-7, with TRBD1 identical over 8 bases. Germline loops: CDR1 MNHEY, CDR2 SVGAGI. This CDR3 has 14 residues. The V segment lost 8 bases and the J segment 6 bases; nucleotides outside the gene matches: 12. The CDR3 here is CASALMTGESEQYV. CDR3 DNA sequence: TGTGCCAGCGCCCTTATGACAGGGGAGAGCGAGCAGTACGTC.

The V gene is TRBV27, the J gene TRBJ1-5; no firm D call. Germline lookup yields CDR1 MNHEY and CDR2 SMNVEV (reference sequence). V shed 2 bases and J shed 3 bases, with 8 bases lying between them. The CDR3 covers 14 residues. CDR3 coding DNA: TGTGCCAGCAGTTTAAGCGCGTTCAATCAGCCCCAGCATTTT. Amino acids: CASSLSAFNQPQHF.

This chain joins TRBV28 and TRBJ2-3; weak D call: TRBD2 (6 bases). This CDR3 has 14 residues. CDR1 MDHEN and CDR2 SYDVKM come from the germline V gene. V dropped 5 bases and J dropped 0 bases, with 9 bases sitting between them. As DNA, the CDR3 is TGTGCCAGCAGTCCGGCGGGGAGCACAGATACGCAGTATTTT. Amino acids: CASSPAGSTDTQYF.

The genes are TRBV28 and TRBJ1-1; D is undetermined. Germline values: CDR1 MDHEN, CDR2 SYDVKM. The CDR3 contains 13 residues. Trimming removed 5 bases from V and 1 base from J, with 8 bases in between. The CDR3 here is CASSPHGNTEAFF. The CDR3 bases are TGTGCCAGCAGTCCCCACGGGAACACTGAAGCTTTCTTT.